The sequence of this TCR beta chain was determined in a study of shared clonotypes between healthy human individuals. The repertoire was sequenced with immunoSEQ multiplex PCR; TCRdb's copy has only in-frame clones and lacks some. This sample has millions of clones, with over 85% found just once. V was trimmed by 1 base and J by 5 bases, leaving 19 bases between them. The CDR3 has 16 residues. CDR1 and CDR2 (germline): SGHRS, YFSETQ. This sequence originates from a man aged 18 to 29 in good health. V gene TRBV5-1 combines with J gene TRBJ2-7; D is undetermined. Sequenced material: naive CD4+ T cells sorted from blood. Regarding subset: CD45RA+ positively selected. Here the CDR3 DNA reads TGCGCCAGCAGCTTGTTATTTATGGCCAGCTCGGACGAGCAGTACTTC. It specifies CASSLLFMASSDEQYF.